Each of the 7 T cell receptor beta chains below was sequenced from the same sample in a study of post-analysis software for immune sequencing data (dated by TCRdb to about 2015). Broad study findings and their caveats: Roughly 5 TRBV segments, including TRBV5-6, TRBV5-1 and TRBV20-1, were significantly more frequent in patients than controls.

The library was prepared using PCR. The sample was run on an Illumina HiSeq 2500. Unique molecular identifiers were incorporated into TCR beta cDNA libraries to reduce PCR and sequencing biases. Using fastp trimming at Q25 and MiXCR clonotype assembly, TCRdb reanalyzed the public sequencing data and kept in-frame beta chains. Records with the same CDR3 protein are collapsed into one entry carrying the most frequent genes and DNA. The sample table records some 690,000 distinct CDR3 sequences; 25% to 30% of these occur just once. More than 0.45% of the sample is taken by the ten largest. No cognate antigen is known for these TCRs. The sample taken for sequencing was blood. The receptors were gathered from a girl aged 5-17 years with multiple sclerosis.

This CDR3 reads CASSSASYNSPLHF. The CDR3 DNA reads as TGTGCCAGCAGTTCAGCGTCTTATAATTCACCCCTCCACTTT. The chain combines TRBV6-5 with TRBJ1-6, with D unresolved. CDR3 length: 14 amino acids. Germline-derived CDR1 and CDR2 are MNHEY and SVGAGI. Trimming left V 4 bases short and J 4 bases short, with 8 bases between.

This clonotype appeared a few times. The CDR3 spells CASSHLAGGSSETQYF. CDR3 bases: TGTGCCAGCAGCCACCTAGCGGGAGGGTCTTCAGAGACCCAGTACTTC. The rearrangement links TRBV5-5 to TRBJ2-5, with TRBD2 identical over 12 bases. The CDR3 contains 16 residues. CDR1 and CDR2 (germline): SGHKS, YYEKEE (reference sequence). Trimming took 4 bases from V and 4 from J; bases not matched to a gene: 8.

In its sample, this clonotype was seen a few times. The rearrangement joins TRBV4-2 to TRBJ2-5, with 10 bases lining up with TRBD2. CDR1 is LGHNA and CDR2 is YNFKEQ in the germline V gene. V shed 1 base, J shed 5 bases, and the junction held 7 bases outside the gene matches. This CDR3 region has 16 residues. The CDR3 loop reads CASSQGLAGVTETQYF. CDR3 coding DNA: TGTGCCAGCAGCCAAGGTCTAGCGGGGGTTACGGAGACCCAGTACTTC.

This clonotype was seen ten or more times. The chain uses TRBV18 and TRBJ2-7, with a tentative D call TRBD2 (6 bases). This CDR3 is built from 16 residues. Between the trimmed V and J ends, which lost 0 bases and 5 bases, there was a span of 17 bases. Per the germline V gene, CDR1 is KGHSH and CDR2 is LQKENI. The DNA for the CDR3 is TGTGCCAGCTCACCACCTCGACTAGGAAATTACAACGAGCAGTACTTC. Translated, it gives CASSPPRLGNYNEQYF.

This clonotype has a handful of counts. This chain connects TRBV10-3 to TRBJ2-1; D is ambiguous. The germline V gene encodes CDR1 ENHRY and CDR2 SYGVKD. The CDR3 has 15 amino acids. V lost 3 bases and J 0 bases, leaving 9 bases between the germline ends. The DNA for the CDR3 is TGTGCCATCAGTGAACGAATGAGCTCCTACAATGAGCAGTTCTTC. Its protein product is CAISERMSSYNEQFF.

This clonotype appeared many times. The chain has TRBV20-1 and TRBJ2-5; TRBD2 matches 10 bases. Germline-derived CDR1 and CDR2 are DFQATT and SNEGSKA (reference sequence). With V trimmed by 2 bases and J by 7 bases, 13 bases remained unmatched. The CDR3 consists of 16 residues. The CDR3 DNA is TGCAGTGCTAGATACGGCGTAGCGGGAGGCGCAGGGACCCAGTACTTC. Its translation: CSARYGVAGGAGTQYF.

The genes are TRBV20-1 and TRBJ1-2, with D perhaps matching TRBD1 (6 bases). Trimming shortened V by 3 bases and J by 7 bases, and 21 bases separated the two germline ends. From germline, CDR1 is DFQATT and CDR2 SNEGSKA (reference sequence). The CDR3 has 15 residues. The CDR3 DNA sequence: TGCAGTGCTAGGATCACGGCACCCAGAGGGGGTGGCTACACCTTC. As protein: CSARITAPRGGGYTF.